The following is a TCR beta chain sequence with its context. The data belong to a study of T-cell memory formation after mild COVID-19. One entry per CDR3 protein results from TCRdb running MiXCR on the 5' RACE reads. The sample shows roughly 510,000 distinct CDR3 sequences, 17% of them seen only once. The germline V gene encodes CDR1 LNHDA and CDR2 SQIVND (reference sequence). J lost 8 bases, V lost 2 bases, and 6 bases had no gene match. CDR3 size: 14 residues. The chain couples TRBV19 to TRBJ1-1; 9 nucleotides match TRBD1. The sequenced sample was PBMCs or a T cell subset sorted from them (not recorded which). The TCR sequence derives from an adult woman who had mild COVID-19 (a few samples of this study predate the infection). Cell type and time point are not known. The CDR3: CASSISKGTGEAFF. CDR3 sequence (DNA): TGTGCCAGTAGTATAAGTAAAGGGACAGGGGAAGCTTTCTTT.